This T cell receptor beta chain was obtained from a study of naive and memory T cell subsets. Treatment indicated: skin biopsy from PPD injection site in Mantoux-positive individual. Input was 1 to 1000 ng of DNase-treated total RNA without cell sorting. Trimming stripped 4 bases from V and 5 bases from J, with 20 bases between. In germline, CDR1 is SEHNR, CDR2 FQNEAQ (reference sequence). This CDR3 has 16 amino acids. Alpha and beta constant region primers primed reverse transcription for blood and skin samples. Ligated cDNA underwent four rounds of PCR with nested alpha and beta constant region primers and SP2. Each CDR3 protein gets one entry after TCRdb re-called the UMI-ligation and nested PCR reads with MiXCR. There are 17,000 or so distinct CDR3 sequences in the sample; roughly 9.8% occur only once, and 6.8% lies in the top ten. The table lists this clonotype with a few counts. What it binds is not known.

The study's findings and limits: Both skin biopsy types reportedly yielded TCRs, tuberculin sites far more.

The source of this sequence is an adult in good health. This chain connects TRBV7-9 to TRBJ1-2; D is possibly TRBD1 (6 bases). Sequences were derived from skin, sampled from a tuberculin skin test site. The CDR3 DNA is TGTGCCAGCAGCTCCCCGAGGGGACAACTGTTATATGGCTACACCTTC. Translating gives CASSSPRGQLLYGYTF.